Listed below are T cell receptor beta chains from one sample, sequenced in a study of blood T cell repertoires in COVID-19. TCRdb's table, derived via immunoSEQ multiplex PCR, lists solely in-frame clones and lacks some. The profile shows around 160,000 clones, around 80% of them singletons. The specimen sequenced was peripheral blood. All receptors come from a man aged 60-69 years with active or convalescent COVID-19. The CDR3 runs from the conserved cysteine through the conserved F or W. The D gene is left open where the match is weak. Some rows have no size entry. The others give once, few or many, or a class for an expanded clone.

d_call | j_call | v_call | cdr3_length | clone_size | cdr3_nt | cdr3_aa
NA | TRBJ1-1 | TRBV12-2 | 17 | NA | TGTGCAAGTCGCAATACACAGGGGGCAGGATCGAACACTGAAGCTTTCTTT | CASRNTQGAGSNTEAFF
TRBD1 | TRBJ1-2 | TRBV24-1 | 14 | NA | TGTGCCACCAGTCCTGAGGGGGCCCACTATGGCTACACCTTC | CATSPEGAHYGYTF
TRBD2 | TRBJ2-1 | TRBV4-2 | 17 | NA | TGTGCCAGCAGCCGTCTAACTAGCGGTGACTCCTACAATGAGCAGTTCTTC | CASSRLTSGDSYNEQFF
TRBD2 | TRBJ2-1 | TRBV5-4 | 16 | once | TGTGCCAGCAGCTCGGGGAGCGGGAGAAGTTTTAATGAGCAGTTCTTC | CASSSGSGRSFNEQFF
NA | TRBJ1-6 | TRBV6-5 | 16 | NA | TGTGCCAGCAGTTACGACAACCAGGGATATAATTCACCCCTCCACTTT | CASSYDNQGYNSPLHF
NA | TRBJ2-6 | TRBV24-1 | 16 | NA | TGTGCCACCAGTTTTATAAACAGTTGGGGGGCCAACGTCCTGACTTTC | CATSFINSWGANVLTF
NA | TRBJ1-3 | TRBV9 | 16 | NA | TGTGCCAGCAGCGTAGAAGGGGCAGTCTCTGGAAACACCATATATTTT | CASSVEGAVSGNTIYF
TRBD1 | TRBJ1-4 | TRBV10-3 | 16 | NA | TGTGCCATCAGTGAGTCGCCGGGACAGGGATCCGAAAAACTGTTTTTT | CAISESPGQGSEKLFF
NA | TRBJ1-1 | TRBV9 | 13 | NA | TGTGCCAGCAGCGAAGGGCAGGGGACTGAAGCTTTCTTT | CASSEGQGTEAFF
NA | TRBJ2-7 | TRBV18 | 12 | NA | TGTGCCAGCTCTGCACTACACCACGAGCAGTACTTC | CASSALHHEQYF
NA | TRBJ1-3 | TRBV4-1 | 15 | NA | TGCGCCAGCAGCCCCAGCTACAGGTCCGGAAACACCATATATTTT | CASSPSYRSGNTIYF
TRBD1 | TRBJ2-1 | TRBV7-3 | 18 | NA | TGTGCCAGCAGCTTACCTGCGGGCGACAGGGACACATTGGATGAGCAGTTCTTC | CASSLPAGDRDTLDEQFF
NA | TRBJ1-5 | TRBV6-1 | 12 | NA | TGTGCCAGCAGTGAACTAAGCCAGCCCCAGCATTTT | CASSELSQPQHF
NA | TRBJ2-7 | TRBV7-9 | 14 | many | TGTGCCAGCAGTTACTTAACAGGGAGCTCCGAGCAGTACTTC | CASSYLTGSSEQYF
TRBD2 | TRBJ2-1 | TRBV27 | 16 | NA | TGTGCCAGCAGTGCCTGGACTAGCGGAAACTACAATGAGCAGTTCTTC | CASSAWTSGNYNEQFF
NA | TRBJ2-1 | TRBV24-1 | 13 | NA | TGTGCCACCAGTGATTTGCAGGGGGGTGAGCAGTTCTTC | CATSDLQGGEQFF
TRBD1 | TRBJ2-1 | TRBV24-1 | 15 | NA | TGTGCCACCAGTGACCGGACAGGGGCCTACAATGAGCAGTTCTTC | CATSDRTGAYNEQFF
NA | TRBJ1-3 | TRBV9 | 15 | NA | TGTGCCAGCAGCGTAGGGGCAGGGGCTGGAAACACCATATATTTT | CASSVGAGAGNTIYF
TRBD1 | TRBJ2-5 | TRBV18 | 15 | NA | TGTGCCAGCTCCTGGTCACGAGGGGGCTCGGAGACCCAGTACTTC | CASSWSRGGSETQYF
NA | TRBJ1-5 | TRBV19 | 17 | NA | TGTGCCAGTAGTATAGATCGATTCAACAGTCGGAATCAGCCCCAGCATTTT | CASSIDRFNSRNQPQHF
NA | TRBJ2-1 | TRBV5-5 | 15 | NA | TGTGCCAGCAGCGACCGAAGGGGGATCTCCAATGAGCAGTTCTTC | CASSDRRGISNEQFF
NA | TRBJ2-7 | TRBV29-1 | 9 | NA | TGCGGGCTAGCGTACGAGCAGTACTTC | CGLAYEQYF
TRBD1 | TRBJ2-2 | TRBV5-5 | 18 | NA | TGTGCCAGCAGCTTCTCATTCGACAGGGTTGGGAACACCGGGGAGCTGTTTTTT | CASSFSFDRVGNTGELFF
NA | TRBJ2-5 | TRBV19 | 16 | NA | TGTGCCAGTAGTATAGTTCCAGTGTCAGGGTGGGAGACCCAGTACTTC | CASSIVPVSGWETQYF
TRBD2 | TRBJ2-3 | TRBV7-9 | 16 | NA | TGTGCCAGCACCCTCGGACTAGCGGGAGCCACAGATACGCAGTATTTT | CASTLGLAGATDTQYF
TRBD2 | TRBJ2-5 | TRBV19 | 13 | NA | TGTGCCAGTAGTATACAGGGAGGGGAGACCCAGTACTTC | CASSIQGGETQYF
TRBD1 | TRBJ1-1 | TRBV6-5 | 12 | NA | TGTGCCACCCGGACAGGGGATACTGAAGCTTTCTTT | CATRTGDTEAFF
TRBD2 | TRBJ2-1 | TRBV4-3 | 16 | NA | TGCGCCAGCAGCCAGGGGACTACCTTAGATTACAATGAGCAGTTCTTC | CASSQGTTLDYNEQFF
NA | TRBJ1-1 | TRBV28 | 14 | NA | TGTGCCAGCAGTTTAGATCAGGGATGGTCTGAAGCTTTCTTT | CASSLDQGWSEAFF
NA | TRBJ1-1 | TRBV18 | 14 | NA | TGTGCCAGCTCACCATTATCAGGGAATTTGGAAGCTTTCTTT | CASSPLSGNLEAFF
NA | TRBJ1-2 | TRBV28 | 13 | NA | TGTGCCAGCAGTTTGGTATCTAGCTATGGCTACACCTTC | CASSLVSSYGYTF
NA | TRBJ1-1 | TRBV29-1 | 11 | NA | TGCAGCGTTGGAAGGGGCGGTGAAGCTTTCTTT | CSVGRGGEAFF
NA | TRBJ1-2 | TRBV11-2 | 14 | NA | TGTGCCAGCAGCTTACAGGTGCCCAGCTATGGCTACACCTTC | CASSLQVPSYGYTF
NA | TRBJ1-2 | TRBV5-1 | 13 | NA | TGCGCCAGCAGCTTACGACAGGCGGATGGCTACACCTTC | CASSLRQADGYTF
NA | TRBJ2-3 | TRBV28 | 12 | NA | TGTGCCAGCCTTAGCGGCACAGATACGCAGTATTTT | CASLSGTDTQYF
NA | TRBJ2-1 | TRBV13 | 12 | NA | TGTGCCAGCAGCCAAAGTTCGCGTGAGCAGTTCTTC | CASSQSSREQFF
NA | TRBJ2-2 | TRBV29-1 | 13 | NA | TGCAGCGTTGTGTCAGGGAACACCGGGGAGCTGTTTTTT | CSVVSGNTGELFF
TRBD1 | TRBJ1-4 | TRBV5-1 | 14 | NA | TGCGCCAGCAGCTCAACAGGGGCTCGGGAAAAACTGTTTTTT | CASSSTGAREKLFF
TRBD1 | TRBJ2-1 | TRBV4-1 | 17 | NA | TGCGCCAGCAGCCAAGATAGTAACAGGGGCTTACGAGATGAGCAGTTCTTC | CASSQDSNRGLRDEQFF
TRBD2 | TRBJ2-2 | TRBV4-2 | 16 | once | TGTGCCAGCAGCCTAGGGGTAGCGGGGAACACCGGGGAGCTGTTTTTT | CASSLGVAGNTGELFF
TRBD2 | TRBJ2-5 | TRBV5-6 | 14 | NA | TGTGCCAGCAGCTTAGGACTAGCGGGGGAGACCCAGTACTTC | CASSLGLAGETQYF
TRBD1 | TRBJ1-5 | TRBV6-6 | 15 | NA | TGTGCCAGCAGTCCTCGGACAGGCTCGAATCAGCCCCAGCATTTT | CASSPRTGSNQPQHF
NA | TRBJ2-3 | TRBV11-3 | 14 | NA | TGTGCCAGCAGCAAAGCACGTGGCACAGATACGCAGTATTTT | CASSKARGTDTQYF
NA | TRBJ2-5 | TRBV28 | 13 | NA | TGTGCCAGCAACTCGCGGGCCCTGGAGACCCAGTACTTC | CASNSRALETQYF
TRBD1 | TRBJ1-4 | TRBV7-2 | 14 | NA | TGTGCCAGCAGCCCACAGGGGGCGGATGAAAAACTGTTTTTT | CASSPQGADEKLFF
TRBD1 | TRBJ1-1 | TRBV5-1 | 14 | NA | TGCGCCAGCAGCCGACAGGGGGCGGACACTGAAGCTTTCTTT | CASSRQGADTEAFF
NA | TRBJ2-3 | TRBV19 | 14 | NA | TGTGCCAGTACGATCAGTCCTAGCACAGATACGCAGTATTTT | CASTISPSTDTQYF
TRBD2 | TRBJ2-7 | TRBV9 | 16 | NA | TGTGCCAGCAGCGTAGTCCTAGCGGGGACCCCTTACGAGCAGTACTTC | CASSVVLAGTPYEQYF
TRBD2 | TRBJ2-1 | TRBV7-3 | 14 | NA | TGTGCCAGCAGCTTAGACTGGAGCGCGGGAGGACGCTTCTTC | CASSLDWSAGGRFF
TRBD2 | TRBJ2-1 | TRBV29-1 | 15 | NA | TGCAGCGTTGAAGGGCTAGCGGGAGGCCACAATGAGCAGTTCTTC | CSVEGLAGGHNEQFF
NA | TRBJ2-7 | TRBV5-1 | 14 | NA | TGCGCCAGCAGCAGTGACAGTCTTAACGACGAGCAGTACTTC | CASSSDSLNDEQYF
TRBD1 | TRBJ1-5 | TRBV29-1 | 15 | NA | TGCAGCGTTGACCTAGGCAGGGGGGAAAGTCAGCCCCAGCATTTT | CSVDLGRGESQPQHF
NA | TRBJ1-5 | TRBV24-1 | 16 | few | TGTGCCACCAGTGACAACAGGGTTTATAGCAATCAGCCCCAGCATTTT | CATSDNRVYSNQPQHF